These T cell receptor beta chains were read from a single sample in a study of T cells in Graves' hyperthyroidism and ophthalmopathy. From the multiplex PCR reads, TCRdb called clonotypes with MiXCR, one entry per CDR3 protein. The sample has hundreds of thousands of distinct CDR3 sequences, approximately 14% seen once; the top ten hold 10% to 13%. Sequencing was done on a sample of blood. The receptor set was obtained from a young woman with Graves' hyperthyroidism. Both conserved end residues are part of each CDR3. The D gene is left open where the match is weak. Some rows mark clone size as missing; the rest say once, few, many or name a class of expanded clone.

len | abundance | d_gene | j_gene | v_gene | CDR3nt | CDR3aa
11 | . | . | TRBJ2-7 | TRBV29-1 | TGCAGCGTTGACGACAACTACGAGCAGTACTTC | CSVDDNYEQYF
14 | once | . | TRBJ2-3 | TRBV20-1 | TGCAGTGCTAGCGAGGGTCGGGACACTGGTACGCAGTATTTT | CSASEGRDTGTQYF
16 | . | TRBD2 | TRBJ2-1 | TRBV13 | TGTGCCAGCAGCTCCTTGACTAGCGGGAGGGCGAATGAGCAGTTCTTC | CASSSLTSGRANEQFF
13 | many | . | TRBJ2-1 | TRBV27 | TGTGCCAGCAGCAAACAGGGTTACAATGAGCAGTTCTTC | CASSKQGYNEQFF
15 | many | . | TRBJ1-4 | TRBV7-8 | TGTGCCAGCAGCGCCCAGGGGTATACTAATGAAAAACTGTTTTTT | CASSAQGYTNEKLFF
15 | many | . | TRBJ1-5 | TRBV28 | TGTGCCAGCATGTTGAAGGCCTTTGGCAATCAGCCCCAGCATTTT | CASMLKAFGNQPQHF
17 | many | TRBD1 | TRBJ2-7 | TRBV7-9 | TGTGCCAGCAGCTTAGGGACAGGGGAAGGAGGGTCCTACGAGCAGTACTTC | CASSLGTGEGGSYEQYF
15 | few | TRBD2 | TRBJ2-7 | TRBV7-2 | TGTGCCAGCAGCTCGCAACTAGCGGGAGCATACGAGCAGTACTTC | CASSSQLAGAYEQYF
18 | . | TRBD2 | TRBJ2-1 | TRBV7-9 | TGTGCCAGCAGCTCTAAGGCCCAGTGGGTAGCGGGACACAATGAGCAGTTCTTC | CASSSKAQWVAGHNEQFF
15 | many | . | TRBJ2-1 | TRBV5-1 | TGCGCCAGCAGCTTGGACCAACCATCCTACAATGAGCAGTTCTTC | CASSLDQPSYNEQFF
16 | . | . | TRBJ2-1 | TRBV7-6 | TGTGCCGGCAGCTTAAAAGCATGGTACCCTCAAAATGAGCAGTTCTTC | CAGSLKAWYPQNEQFF
15 | . | . | TRBJ1-2 | TRBV12-3/TRBV12-4 | TGTGCCAGCAGCCCCGTGGACGGTCTGAGCTATGGCTACACCTTC | CASSPVDGLSYGYTF
15 | . | TRBD1 | TRBJ2-7 | TRBV7-9 | TGTGCCAGCAGACCGGACAGGGGATTTTACAACGAGCAGTACTTC | CASRPDRGFYNEQYF
11 | many | . | TRBJ2-2 | TRBV20-1 | TGCAGTGCCGCGCAAACCGGGGAGCTGTTTTTT | CSAAQTGELFF
12 | many | . | TRBJ2-7 | TRBV7-9 | TGTGCCAGCAGGGGGGGTCCGGGCGAGCAGTACTTC | CASRGGPGEQYF
14 | . | TRBD2 | TRBJ2-7 | TRBV6-1 | TGTGCCAGCAGTGAGTGGACTAGCCTTCTAGAGCAGTACTTC | CASSEWTSLLEQYF
13 | few | . | TRBJ2-2 | TRBV11-2 | TGTGCCAGCAGCTTAAAAGGAGCCGGGGAGCTGTTTTTT | CASSLKGAGELFF
14 | many | . | TRBJ2-7 | TRBV7-9 | TGTGCCAGCAGCAAAACCGGGACCAAACACGAGCAGTACTTC | CASSKTGTKHEQYF
17 | many | TRBD2 | TRBJ2-3 | TRBV6-2/TRBV6-3 | TGTGCCAGCAGTCACACTAGCGGGAGGGCCGAGTTGGATACGCAGTATTTT | CASSHTSGRAELDTQYF
16 | . | TRBD1 | TRBJ1-5 | TRBV27 | TGTGCCAGCAGACAGGGGGACAGGGTCCCCAATCAGCCCCAGCATTTT | CASRQGDRVPNQPQHF
16 | few | TRBD2 | TRBJ2-1 | TRBV9 | TGTGCCAGCAGCGTAGAAAGCGGGAGGGTTTTGGATGAGCAGTTCTTC | CASSVESGRVLDEQFF
12 | many | . | TRBJ1-3 | TRBV3-1 | TGTGCCAGCAGCCAAGGAGGAGTTACCATATATTTT | CASSQGGVTIYF
15 | . | . | TRBJ2-1 | TRBV28 | TGTGCCAGCAGTTTTCGTTTGGAGGATAACAATGAGCAGTTCTTC | CASSFRLEDNNEQFF
15 | many | . | TRBJ1-1 | TRBV5-1 | TGCGCCAGCAGCTTGGGCGAGACGGAGAACACTGAAGCTTTCTTT | CASSLGETENTEAFF
17 | many | . | TRBJ2-3 | TRBV12-3/TRBV12-4 | TGTGCCAGCAGCACTGACCAGCGGCTCGGGGGCACAGATACGCAGTATTTT | CASSTDQRLGGTDTQYF
14 | many | . | TRBJ2-5 | TRBV7-9 | TGTGCCAGCAGCTTAGAGGTTCGGAGAGAGACCCAGTACTTC | CASSLEVRRETQYF
14 | . | . | TRBJ2-7 | TRBV18 | TGTGCCAGCTCCGTTCGCGCAGGACCCTACGAGCAGTACTTC | CASSVRAGPYEQYF
18 | . | . | TRBJ2-3 | TRBV11-2 | TGTGCCAGCAGCATCCCCCCGGGTAGGCGGGGGCCCACAGATACGCAGTATTTT | CASSIPPGRRGPTDTQYF
14 | many | . | TRBJ1-1 | TRBV7-8 | TGTGCCAGCAGCCAGTCCGGAGTGAACACTGAAGCTTTCTTT | CASSQSGVNTEAFF
14 | many | . | TRBJ1-1 | TRBV20-1 | TGCAGTGCTCCCCACGGGACGGTGAACACTGAAGCTTTCTTT | CSAPHGTVNTEAFF
16 | many | TRBD2 | TRBJ2-7 | TRBV20-1 | TGCAGTGCCAATGGACTAGCGGGCCTACAATCCTACGAGCAGTACTTC | CSANGLAGLQSYEQYF
15 | many | . | TRBJ1-1 | TRBV29-1 | TGCAGCGTCGAGCTGGCGGGCCGTCTTCACACTGAAGCTTTCTTT | CSVELAGRLHTEAFF
14 | . | . | TRBJ1-3 | TRBV20-1 | TGCAGTGCTAGTCCCGGGGGCGGTGGAAACACCATATATTTT | CSASPGGGGNTIYF
12 | many | . | TRBJ2-3 | TRBV20-1 | TGCAGTGCAAAGGGCCGTGCAGATACGCAGTATTTT | CSAKGRADTQYF
15 | few | TRBD1 | TRBJ2-1 | TRBV6-2/TRBV6-3 | TGTGCCAGCGAAGCACAGGGGGCGATTAACAATGAGCAGTTCTTC | CASEAQGAINNEQFF
17 | . | TRBD1 | TRBJ2-4 | TRBV18 | TGTGCCAGCTCACGTCTAACACCAGGGGGTTCCAAAAGCATTCAGTACTTC | CASSRLTPGGSKSIQYF
13 | many | TRBD1 | TRBJ2-1 | TRBV18 | TGTGCCAGCTCACAGGGACAGTACAATGAGCAGTTCTTC | CASSQGQYNEQFF
18 | . | TRBD1 | TRBJ2-1 | TRBV5-1 | TGCGCCAGCAGCTTGACACCCGTGAGGGGACAGGGGGCAGGTGAGCAGTTCTTC | CASSLTPVRGQGAGEQFF
18 | many | TRBD1 | TRBJ2-7 | TRBV12-3/TRBV12-4 | TGTGCCAGCAGGGCCGATCCGCTACCTCCCGACAGGGCCCACGAGCAGTACTTC | CASRADPLPPDRAHEQYF
18 | . | TRBD2 | TRBJ2-2 | TRBV7-9 | TGTGCCAGCAGCTTGTACGGGAGGGGCCCCGCGAACACCGGGGAGCTGTTTTTT | CASSLYGRGPANTGELFF
14 | . | . | TRBJ1-5 | TRBV20-1 | TGCAGTGCTATCCCTGGAGCGGGAAATCAGCCCCAGCATTTT | CSAIPGAGNQPQHF
15 | few | TRBD2 | TRBJ2-2 | TRBV6-1 | TGTGCCACCAGAACGGGACTATCTAACACCGGGGAGCTGTTTTTT | CATRTGLSNTGELFF
12 | once | . | TRBJ2-6 | TRBV28 | TGTGCCAGCAAGAGAGGGGCCAACGTCCTGACTTTC | CASKRGANVLTF
16 | many | TRBD2 | TRBJ2-3 | TRBV27 | TGTGCCAGCACCCAACTAGCGGGAGTTAACACAGATACGCAGTATTTT | CASTQLAGVNTDTQYF
18 | . | . | TRBJ1-1 | TRBV5-1 | TGCGCCAGCAGCTTGGGGATTTCTATACTGAACATGAACACTGAAGCTTTCTTT | CASSLGISILNMNTEAFF
15 | many | TRBD2 | TRBJ2-1 | TRBV11-2 | TGTGCCAGCAGCTTTACTAGCGGAGGGGGAAATGAGCAGTTCTTC | CASSFTSGGGNEQFF
15 | many | . | TRBJ1-1 | TRBV3-1 | TGTGCCAGCAGCCAAGCAGGGGTGGCGAACACTGAAGCTTTCTTT | CASSQAGVANTEAFF
16 | . | TRBD2 | TRBJ2-1 | TRBV16 | TGTGCCAGCAGCCCACGGTCTAGCGGGAGGGGCTATGAGCAGTTCTTC | CASSPRSSGRGYEQFF
14 | few | . | TRBJ1-6 | TRBV6-2/TRBV6-3 | TGTGCCAGCAGTTATTTGCTGGGCTCTTCACCCCTCCACTTT | CASSYLLGSSPLHF
14 | . | . | TRBJ2-2 | TRBV2 | TGTGCCAGCAGTGAGGACCGGGGGATCGGGGAGCTGTTTTTT | CASSEDRGIGELFF
16 | many | TRBD2 | TRBJ2-7 | TRBV7-2 | TGTGCCAGCAGCCCCGAGACTAGCCGGCTCATTTACGAGCAGTACTTC | CASSPETSRLIYEQYF